This T cell receptor beta chain appears in the sequencing data of a study of T-cell reconstitution after alpha-beta-depleted transplantation in children (dated by TCRdb to about 2016). At the level of the whole study: The study quantitatively tracked T-cell immune reconstitution after TCRalphabeta/CD19-depleted allogeneic hematopoietic cell transplantation in children using TCR repertoire profiling.

Read against the paper, the sample's treatment or condition label means: allogeneic hematopoietic cell transplantation with graft depleted of TCRalphabeta T cells and CD19 B cells. Transplant recipients were children who received TCRalphabeta/CD19-depleted allogeneic hematopoietic cell grafts. The method behind the library was PCR. Data came from an Illumina HiSeq 2500. TCR libraries were prepared with molecular barcoding, using unique molecular identifiers to normalize TCRbeta repertoire quantification. In TCRdb, the public reads were trimmed at Q25 with fastp and aligned with MiXCR, with productive beta chains retained. Each record represents a unique CDR3 protein, reported with the most common genes and DNA among its rows. The sample has approximately 500,000 distinct CDR3 sequences on record, 27% of them singletons. The top ten clonotypes cover about a third of the sample. Looking up the germline V gene (reference sequence) yields CDR1 DFQATT and CDR2 SNEGSKA. From the cysteine through the phenylalanine, the CDR3 covers 12 amino acids. The read is trimmed to its CDR3 DNA, 36 bases read in frame from base 1. V was cut back by 0 bases and J by 4 bases, leaving a gap of 6 bases between them.

The full study reports these points: Apparently early alphabetaT-cell count recovery about two months after transplant reportedly relied on only several hundred rapidly expanded clones derived from non-depleted graft cells. Over the following months the frequencies of hyperexpanded clones went down, and after one year T-cell counts and TCRbeta diversity were mostly credited to newly produced T cells. In some patients, the high TCRbeta diversity seen at day 60 was put down to recipient T cells and intrathymic progenitors that had survived conditioning.

This clonotype was detected a few times. Its antigen target is currently unknown. Nothing much larger sits one base from this clone, and base qualities are not available. The sequencing used PBMCs, collected before TCRalphabeta/CD19-depleted stem cell transplant. This clonotype was sampled from a boy under two years old with Wiskott-Aldrich syndrome, due to receive a stem cell transplant. The chain is made from TRBV20-1 and TRBJ1-1; perhaps TRBD1 is the D gene, with 6 bases matching. CDR3 sequence: CSARETGTEAFF. The DNA reads TGCAGTGCTAGAGAGACAGGCACTGAAGCTTTCTTT.